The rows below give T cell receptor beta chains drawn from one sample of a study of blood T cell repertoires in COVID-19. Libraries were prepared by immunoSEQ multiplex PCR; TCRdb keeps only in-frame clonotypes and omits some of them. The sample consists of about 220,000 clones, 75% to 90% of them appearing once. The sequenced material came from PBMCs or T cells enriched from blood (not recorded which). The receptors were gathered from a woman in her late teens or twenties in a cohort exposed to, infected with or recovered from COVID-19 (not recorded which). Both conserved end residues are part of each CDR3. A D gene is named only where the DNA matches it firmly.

CDR3aa: CASSLAIGARTDTQYF; CDR3nt: TGTGCCAGCAGCTTGGCCATAGGGGCGCGGACAGATACGCAGTATTTT; j_gene: TRBJ2-3; d_gene: NA; v_gene: TRBV5-6
CDR3aa: CASSPVDTSSYNEQFF; CDR3nt: TGTGCCAGCAGCCCAGTGGACACGAGCTCCTACAATGAGCAGTTCTTC; j_gene: TRBJ2-1; d_gene: NA; v_gene: TRBV7-9
CDR3aa: CASSLGTVNEQFF; CDR3nt: TGTGCCAGCAGCCTGGGGACAGTCAATGAGCAGTTCTTC; j_gene: TRBJ2-1; d_gene: TRBD1; v_gene: TRBV5-6
CDR3aa: CASSEMPEQGYGYTF; CDR3nt: TGTGCCAGCAGTGAAATGCCTGAACAGGGGTATGGCTACACCTTC; j_gene: TRBJ1-2; d_gene: TRBD1; v_gene: TRBV6-1
CDR3aa: CATSSFRGWVGNTIYF; CDR3nt: TGTGCCACCAGCAGTTTCAGGGGTTGGGTAGGAAACACCATATATTTT; j_gene: TRBJ1-3; d_gene: NA; v_gene: TRBV15
CDR3aa: CASSPPGNTIYF; CDR3nt: TGTGCCAGCAGTCCCCCGGGAAACACCATATATTTT; j_gene: TRBJ1-3; d_gene: NA; v_gene: TRBV12-3/TRBV12-4
CDR3aa: CASSRQGASYYGYTF; CDR3nt: TGTGCCAGCAGCCGACAGGGGGCGAGCTACTATGGCTACACCTTC; j_gene: TRBJ1-2; d_gene: TRBD1; v_gene: TRBV3-1/TRBV3-2
CDR3aa: CSVELASGSHYEQYF; CDR3nt: TGCAGCGTTGAACTGGCTAGCGGGAGTCACTACGAGCAGTACTTC; j_gene: TRBJ2-7; d_gene: TRBD2; v_gene: TRBV29-1
CDR3aa: CASSTQGAYGVYGYTF; CDR3nt: TGTGCCAGTAGTACACAGGGGGCCTACGGAGTCTATGGCTACACCTTC; j_gene: TRBJ1-2; d_gene: TRBD1; v_gene: TRBV19
CDR3aa: CAAGLAGVDEQYF; CDR3nt: TGTGCCGCGGGGCTAGCGGGTGTCGACGAGCAGTACTTC; j_gene: TRBJ2-7; d_gene: TRBD2; v_gene: TRBV6-6
CDR3aa: CASSFQAARTDTQYF; CDR3nt: TGCGCCAGCAGCTTTCAGGCCGCACGAACAGATACGCAGTATTTT; j_gene: TRBJ2-3; d_gene: NA; v_gene: TRBV5-1
CDR3aa: CASGGQANTEAFF; CDR3nt: TGTGCCAGCGGTGGACAGGCGAACACTGAAGCTTTCTTT; j_gene: TRBJ1-1; d_gene: TRBD1; v_gene: TRBV19
CDR3aa: CASTRPEDTEAFF; CDR3nt: TGTGCCAGCACCAGGCCTGAAGACACTGAAGCTTTCTTT; j_gene: TRBJ1-1; d_gene: NA; v_gene: TRBV2
CDR3aa: CASSSHRAQPQHF; CDR3nt: TGTGCCAGCAGCAGCCACAGGGCTCAGCCCCAGCATTTT; j_gene: TRBJ1-5; d_gene: NA; v_gene: TRBV11-2
CDR3aa: CASSGQRLHF; CDR3nt: TGTGCCAGCTCGGGACAGAGGCTTCACTTT; j_gene: TRBJ1-6; d_gene: TRBD1; v_gene: TRBV2
CDR3aa: CATSSGDTEAFF; CDR3nt: TGTGCCACCAGTTCCGGGGACACTGAAGCTTTCTTT; j_gene: TRBJ1-1; d_gene: NA; v_gene: TRBV24-1